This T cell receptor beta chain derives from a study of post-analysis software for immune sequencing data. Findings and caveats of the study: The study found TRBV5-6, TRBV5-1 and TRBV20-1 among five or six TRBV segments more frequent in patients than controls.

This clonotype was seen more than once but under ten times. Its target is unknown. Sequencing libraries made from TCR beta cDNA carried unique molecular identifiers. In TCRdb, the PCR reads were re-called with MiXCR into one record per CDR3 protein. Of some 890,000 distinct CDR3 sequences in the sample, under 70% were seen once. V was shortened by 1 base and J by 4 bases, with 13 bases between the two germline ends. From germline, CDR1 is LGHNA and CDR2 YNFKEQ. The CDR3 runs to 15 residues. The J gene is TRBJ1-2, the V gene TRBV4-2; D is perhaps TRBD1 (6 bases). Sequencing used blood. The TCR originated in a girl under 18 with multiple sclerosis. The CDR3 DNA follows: TGTGCCAGCAGCCAAGCTTCGGGGGGCGGCTATGGCTACACCTTC. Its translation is CASSQASGGGYGYTF.